A selection of T cell receptor beta chains follows, all from one sample in a study of blood T cell repertoires in COVID-19. Some clones are missing from TCRdb's copy, which holds only in-frame ones; the method was immunoSEQ multiplex PCR. This table holds about 26,000 clones, under 90% found once. Sequenced sample: peripheral blood. These receptors came from a human donor in a cohort sampled during active COVID-19. Both conserved end residues are part of each CDR3. A D gene is named only where the DNA matches it firmly. Clone size is given for some rows only: seen once, a few or many times, or a class if the clone is expanded.

D gene: .
V gene: TRBV19
J gene: TRBJ2-3
clone size: .
CDR3 DNA: TGTGCCAGTAGCCAGGGCGGCACAGATACGCAGTATTTT
CDR3 protein: CASSQGGTDTQYF

D gene: TRBD1
V gene: TRBV5-1
J gene: TRBJ2-3
clone size: .
CDR3 DNA: TGCGCCAGCAGCTTTAGGGGACAGTTCACAGATACGCAGTATTTT
CDR3 protein: CASSFRGQFTDTQYF

D gene: .
V gene: TRBV5-1
J gene: TRBJ1-2
clone size: .
CDR3 DNA: TGCGCCAGCAGCCCCGGCGCAGGGAGGGTATATGGCTACACCTTC
CDR3 protein: CASSPGAGRVYGYTF

D gene: .
V gene: TRBV28
J gene: TRBJ1-6
clone size: .
CDR3 DNA: TGTGCCAGCAGTTCGGGCCCCGGGGGAAGGTCACCCCTCCACTTT
CDR3 protein: CASSSGPGGRSPLHF

D gene: TRBD1
V gene: TRBV6-2/TRBV6-3
J gene: TRBJ1-1
clone size: .
CDR3 DNA: TGTGCCAGCAGTTCCCGACTTACCGGGACAGGGTACGGATTGACTGAAGCTTTCTTT
CDR3 protein: CASSSRLTGTGYGLTEAFF

D gene: .
V gene: TRBV7-2
J gene: TRBJ2-2
clone size: .
CDR3 DNA: TGTGCCAGCAGCTCTCCCCTTGGCCTCTACACCGGGGAGCTGTTTTTT
CDR3 protein: CASSSPLGLYTGELFF

D gene: TRBD1
V gene: TRBV24-1
J gene: TRBJ2-2
clone size: .
CDR3 DNA: TGTGCCACCAGTGAGACCGGGACAGGGGCCACCGGGGAGCTGTTTTTT
CDR3 protein: CATSETGTGATGELFF

D gene: TRBD2
V gene: TRBV27
J gene: TRBJ2-1
clone size: .
CDR3 DNA: TGTGCCAGCAGCCCGCTACTAGCGGGCTCCTACAATGAGCAGTTCTTC
CDR3 protein: CASSPLLAGSYNEQFF

D gene: .
V gene: TRBV19
J gene: TRBJ1-5
clone size: few
CDR3 DNA: TGTGCCAGTAGCCTTTGGTTGGACAGATATAGCAATCAGCCCCAGCATTTT
CDR3 protein: CASSLWLDRYSNQPQHF

D gene: .
V gene: TRBV19
J gene: TRBJ2-2
clone size: .
CDR3 DNA: TGTGCCAGTAGACAGGGATCGGGGACCGGGGAGCTGTTTTTT
CDR3 protein: CASRQGSGTGELFF

D gene: TRBD2
V gene: TRBV6-2/TRBV6-3
J gene: TRBJ2-1
clone size: .
CDR3 DNA: TGTGCCAGCAGCCGGTCTAGCGGGAGGGGCAATGAGCAGTTCTTC
CDR3 protein: CASSRSSGRGNEQFF

D gene: .
V gene: TRBV6-5
J gene: TRBJ2-6
clone size: .
CDR3 DNA: TGTGCCACCACAACAGTCTCTGGGGCCAACGTCCTGACTTTC
CDR3 protein: CATTTVSGANVLTF